This TCR beta chain was retrieved from a study of early T cells in non-severe SARS-CoV-2 infection. TCRdb reprocessed the 5' RACE reads with MiXCR, giving one entry per CDR3 protein. The repertoire holds about 52,000 distinct CDR3 sequences, with over 7% as singletons. The CDR3 is 14 amino acids. Trimming cost V 6 bases and J 4 bases; bases outside gene matches: 7. Germline V gene sequence: CDR1 SQVTM, CDR2 ANQGSEA. The chain combines TRBV29-1 with TRBJ2-7, with 12 nucleotides matching TRBD2. The receptor was derived from an adult who was a healthcare worker with PCR-confirmed SARS-CoV-2 infection or an uninfected control (not recorded which). What was sequenced was whole blood. The CDR3 protein is CSVGSGTSGYEQYF. The DNA for the CDR3 is TGCAGCGTAGGATCCGGGACTAGCGGGTACGAGCAGTACTTC.